These T cell receptor beta chains were read from a single sample in a study of Tregs in tolerant kidney transplant recipients. TCRdb's table, derived via immunoSEQ multiplex PCR, lists solely in-frame clones and lacks some. Of tens of thousands of clones in the sample, 93% were seen once. The sample was CD4+ T cells from blood (PBMCs), taken 12 months after the transplant. These receptors came from a human patient who received a combined kidney and bone marrow transplant. These T cells may partly come from the graft donor. Both conserved end residues are part of each CDR3. Each record gives: clone size, J gene, D gene, V gene, CDR3 protein, CDR3 DNA. D genes are given only for firm matches. Clone size is stated in some rows and not others, as once, few, many or a class when expanded.

clone_size: .
j_call: TRBJ2-3
d_call: TRBD2
v_call: TRBV7-8
cdr3_aa: CASSLMAGAQYF
cdr3_nt: TGTGCCAGCAGCTTAATGGCGGGGGCGCAGTATTTT

clone_size: .
j_call: TRBJ1-4
d_call: TRBD1
v_call: TRBV13
cdr3_aa: CASSSDRGSGKLFF
cdr3_nt: TGTGCCAGCAGCTCCGACAGGGGGTCGGGAAAACTGTTTTTT

clone_size: .
j_call: TRBJ2-5
d_call: TRBD1
v_call: TRBV29-1
cdr3_aa: CSVTGDQETQYF
cdr3_nt: TGCAGCGTTACAGGGGACCAAGAGACCCAGTACTTC

clone_size: .
j_call: TRBJ1-2
d_call: TRBD1
v_call: TRBV28
cdr3_aa: CASSPPAEGQGSGYTF
cdr3_nt: TGTGCCAGCAGCCCTCCTGCGGAAGGACAGGGCAGTGGCTACACCTTC

clone_size: .
j_call: TRBJ2-7
d_call: TRBD2
v_call: TRBV7-6
cdr3_aa: CASSLEGKAGPSYEQYF
cdr3_nt: TGTGCCAGCAGCTTAGAGGGTAAAGCGGGGCCCTCCTACGAGCAGTACTTC

clone_size: .
j_call: TRBJ2-7
d_call: .
v_call: TRBV7-2
cdr3_aa: CASSPGAGAWDEQYF
cdr3_nt: TGTGCCAGCAGCCCGGGTGCGGGGGCCTGGGACGAGCAGTACTTC

clone_size: .
j_call: TRBJ2-1
d_call: TRBD2
v_call: TRBV5-4
cdr3_aa: CASSFKGGGAAYGEQFF
cdr3_nt: TGTGCCAGCAGCTTTAAAGGCGGGGGGGCCGCGTATGGTGAGCAGTTCTTC

clone_size: .
j_call: TRBJ2-5
d_call: TRBD2
v_call: TRBV19
cdr3_aa: CASTGSGDPGETQYF
cdr3_nt: TGTGCCAGTACGGGTAGCGGGGACCCGGGAGAGACCCAGTACTTC

clone_size: once
j_call: TRBJ1-5
d_call: TRBD1
v_call: TRBV28
cdr3_aa: CASSPGQVSNQPQHF
cdr3_nt: TGTGCCAGCAGTCCGGGACAGGTTAGCAATCAGCCCCAGCATTTT

clone_size: .
j_call: TRBJ2-1
d_call: TRBD2
v_call: TRBV11-2
cdr3_aa: CASSPPKRDSLFF
cdr3_nt: TGTGCCAGCAGCCCACCCAAGCGGGACTCCTTGTTCTTC

clone_size: .
j_call: TRBJ1-3
d_call: TRBD1
v_call: TRBV2
cdr3_aa: CASRFDRGWTGNTIYF
cdr3_nt: TGTGCCAGCAGGTTCGACAGGGGATGGACCGGAAACACCATATATTTT

clone_size: .
j_call: TRBJ1-1
d_call: TRBD1
v_call: TRBV7-2
cdr3_aa: CASSLVGTGGGNTEAFF
cdr3_nt: TGTGCCAGCAGCTTAGTGGGGACAGGGGGAGGAAACACTGAAGCTTTCTTT

clone_size: .
j_call: TRBJ2-1
d_call: .
v_call: TRBV5-1
cdr3_aa: CASNPRGAYNEQFF
cdr3_nt: TGCGCCAGCAACCCTCGGGGTGCCTACAATGAGCAGTTCTTC

clone_size: .
j_call: TRBJ2-7
d_call: TRBD2
v_call: TRBV27
cdr3_aa: CASSLRALAGDPYEQYF
cdr3_nt: TGTGCCAGCAGTTTAAGGGCCTTAGCGGGGGACCCTTACGAGCAGTACTTC

clone_size: .
j_call: TRBJ2-7
d_call: .
v_call: TRBV28
cdr3_aa: CASSLPREPGEQYF
cdr3_nt: TGTGCCAGCAGTCTACCCCGGGAACCTGGGGAGCAGTACTTC

clone_size: .
j_call: TRBJ2-7
d_call: TRBD1
v_call: TRBV14
cdr3_aa: CASSPHLGQGGTYEQYF
cdr3_nt: TGTGCCAGCAGCCCCCACCTGGGACAGGGTGGTACCTACGAGCAGTACTTC

clone_size: .
j_call: TRBJ1-3
d_call: TRBD1
v_call: TRBV6-5
cdr3_aa: CASSHRGSGNTIYF
cdr3_nt: TGTGCCAGCAGTCACAGGGGTTCTGGAAACACCATATATTTT

clone_size: .
j_call: TRBJ1-4
d_call: .
v_call: TRBV5-5
cdr3_aa: CASSQSDEKLFF
cdr3_nt: TGTGCCAGCAGCCAGAGCGATGAAAAACTGTTTTTT

clone_size: .
j_call: TRBJ2-1
d_call: TRBD2
v_call: TRBV30
cdr3_aa: CAWSPGRLNNEQFF
cdr3_nt: TGTGCCTGGAGTCCCGGGAGGCTTAACAATGAGCAGTTCTTC

clone_size: .
j_call: TRBJ1-2
d_call: .
v_call: TRBV5-5
cdr3_aa: CASSLISSGLHNYGYTF
cdr3_nt: TGTGCCAGCAGCTTGATTTCATCAGGTTTACACAACTATGGCTACACCTTC

clone_size: .
j_call: TRBJ1-5
d_call: TRBD1
v_call: TRBV30
cdr3_aa: CAWTEGASQPQHF
cdr3_nt: TGTGCCTGGACTGAGGGGGCGAGTCAGCCCCAGCATTTT

clone_size: .
j_call: TRBJ2-7
d_call: .
v_call: TRBV29-1
cdr3_aa: CSVRTANSYEQYF
cdr3_nt: TGCAGCGTTCGGACAGCGAACTCCTACGAGCAGTACTTC

clone_size: .
j_call: TRBJ1-2
d_call: .
v_call: TRBV5-1
cdr3_aa: CASSLDRDRRGYTF
cdr3_nt: TGCGCCAGCAGCTTGGACCGGGACCGCCGGGGGTACACCTTC

clone_size: .
j_call: TRBJ2-4
d_call: TRBD2
v_call: TRBV2
cdr3_aa: CASSKRGGLAGESTKNIQYF
cdr3_nt: TGTGCCAGCTCCAAGCGGGGGGGACTAGCGGGAGAGAGTACCAAAAACATTCAGTACTTC

clone_size: .
j_call: TRBJ2-3
d_call: .
v_call: TRBV30
cdr3_aa: CAWSVDLHTQYF
cdr3_nt: TGTGCCTGGAGTGTGGACTTACATACGCAGTATTTT

clone_size: .
j_call: TRBJ2-3
d_call: TRBD2
v_call: TRBV2
cdr3_aa: CASRRGLALTDTQYF
cdr3_nt: TGTGCCAGCAGGCGGGGACTAGCGTTAACAGATACGCAGTATTTT

clone_size: .
j_call: TRBJ2-7
d_call: .
v_call: TRBV14
cdr3_aa: CASSQAAGNGQYF
cdr3_nt: TGTGCCAGCAGCCAAGCGGCAGGGAACGGGCAGTACTTC

clone_size: .
j_call: TRBJ1-1
d_call: .
v_call: TRBV9
cdr3_aa: CASSVDTQNTEAFF
cdr3_nt: TGTGCCAGCAGCGTAGACACGCAGAACACTGAAGCTTTCTTT

clone_size: once
j_call: TRBJ1-3
d_call: .
v_call: TRBV18
cdr3_aa: CASSPSSGAPSSGNTIYF
cdr3_nt: TGTGCCAGCTCACCATCTTCAGGGGCCCCGAGCTCTGGAAACACCATATATTTT

clone_size: .
j_call: TRBJ2-7
d_call: .
v_call: TRBV23-1
cdr3_aa: CASSQRTPPYEQYF
cdr3_nt: TGCGCCAGCAGTCAACGAACTCCTCCCTACGAGCAGTACTTC

clone_size: .
j_call: TRBJ2-5
d_call: .
v_call: TRBV19
cdr3_aa: CASSIDLQETQYF
cdr3_nt: TGTGCCAGTAGTATAGATCTCCAAGAGACCCAGTACTTC

clone_size: .
j_call: TRBJ1-3
d_call: .
v_call: TRBV18
cdr3_aa: CASSPNTGPSGNTIYF
cdr3_nt: TGTGCCAGCTCACCGAATACAGGTCCTTCTGGAAACACCATATATTTT

clone_size: .
j_call: TRBJ2-3
d_call: TRBD2
v_call: TRBV27
cdr3_aa: CASSIRGVQSADTQYF
cdr3_nt: TGTGCCAGCAGTATCCGGGGGGTCCAATCCGCAGATACGCAGTATTTT

clone_size: .
j_call: TRBJ2-1
d_call: TRBD2
v_call: TRBV19
cdr3_aa: CASKSGTSGVRGQFF
cdr3_nt: TGTGCCAGTAAATCCGGGACTAGCGGGGTTCGGGGGCAGTTCTTC

clone_size: .
j_call: TRBJ2-7
d_call: TRBD2
v_call: TRBV5-1
cdr3_aa: CASKHRWGGYEQYF
cdr3_nt: TGCGCCAGCAAACATCGTTGGGGGGGTTACGAGCAGTACTTC

clone_size: .
j_call: TRBJ1-3
d_call: .
v_call: TRBV14
cdr3_aa: CASSQFRGSGNTIYF
cdr3_nt: TGTGCCAGCAGCCAGTTTAGAGGTTCTGGAAACACCATATATTTT

clone_size: .
j_call: TRBJ2-1
d_call: .
v_call: TRBV6-5
cdr3_aa: CASSSSGEDNNEQFF
cdr3_nt: TGTGCCAGCAGTTCGTCGGGTGAAGATAACAATGAGCAGTTCTTC

clone_size: .
j_call: TRBJ1-5
d_call: .
v_call: TRBV11-2
cdr3_aa: CASSFLSGDSNQPQHF
cdr3_nt: TGTGCCAGCAGCTTCTTGAGCGGCGATAGCAATCAGCCCCAGCATTTT

clone_size: few
j_call: TRBJ2-7
d_call: TRBD1
v_call: TRBV7-9
cdr3_aa: CASSQTGGTYEQYF
cdr3_nt: TGTGCCAGCAGCCAGACAGGGGGCACCTACGAGCAGTACTTC

clone_size: .
j_call: TRBJ2-1
d_call: .
v_call: TRBV15
cdr3_aa: CATSRELPKASYNEQFF
cdr3_nt: TGTGCCACCAGCAGAGAGCTCCCCAAAGCGTCCTACAATGAGCAGTTCTTC

clone_size: .
j_call: TRBJ2-3
d_call: TRBD2
v_call: TRBV7-2
cdr3_aa: CASSLAGSGGRTDTQYF
cdr3_nt: TGTGCCAGCAGCTTAGCGGGTAGCGGGGGGCGCACAGATACGCAGTATTTT

clone_size: .
j_call: TRBJ1-5
d_call: .
v_call: TRBV23-1
cdr3_aa: CASSQYTVLGRKYQPQHF
cdr3_nt: TGCGCCAGCAGTCAATATACGGTTTTGGGGAGGAAATATCAGCCCCAGCATTTT

clone_size: .
j_call: TRBJ2-5
d_call: .
v_call: TRBV7-9
cdr3_aa: CASSLLRGPQETQYF
cdr3_nt: TGTGCCAGCAGCTTATTGCGGGGGCCTCAAGAGACCCAGTACTTC

clone_size: .
j_call: TRBJ2-2
d_call: .
v_call: TRBV5-1
cdr3_aa: CASSLWGQVETGELFF
cdr3_nt: TGCGCCAGCAGCTTGTGGGGGCAGGTTGAGACCGGGGAGCTGTTTTTT